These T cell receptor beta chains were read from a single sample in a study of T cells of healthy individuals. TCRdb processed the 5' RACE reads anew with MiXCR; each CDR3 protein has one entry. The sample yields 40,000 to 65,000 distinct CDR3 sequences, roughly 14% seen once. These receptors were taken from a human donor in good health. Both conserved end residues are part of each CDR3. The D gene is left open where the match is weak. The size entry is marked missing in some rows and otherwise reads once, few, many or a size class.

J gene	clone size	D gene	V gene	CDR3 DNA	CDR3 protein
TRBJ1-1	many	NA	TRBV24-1	TGTGCCACCAGTGATTATGAGAACACTGAAGCTTTCTTT	CATSDYENTEAFF
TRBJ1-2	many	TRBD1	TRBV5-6	TGTGCCAGCAGCTTAACAGGGGGCAATGGAATCCTCTATGGCTACACCTTC	CASSLTGGNGILYGYTF
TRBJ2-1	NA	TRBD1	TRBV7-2	TGTGCCAGCAGCTCCCGGGGGGGGACAGGGGTCAATGAGCAGTTCTTC	CASSSRGGTGVNEQFF
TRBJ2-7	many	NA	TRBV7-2	TGTGCCAGCAGCTTAGCGCCCACCAACTCCTACGAGCAGTACTTC	CASSLAPTNSYEQYF
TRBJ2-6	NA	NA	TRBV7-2	TGTGCCAGCAGCTTAGCTCCGGGAGCAGGGGCCAACGTCCTGACTTTC	CASSLAPGAGANVLTF
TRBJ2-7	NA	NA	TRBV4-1	TGCGCCAGCAGCCAGGGGGTCGGCTCCTACGAGCAGTACTTC	CASSQGVGSYEQYF
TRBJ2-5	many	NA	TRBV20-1	TGCAGTGCTCAACCATTAACAGGGTCGGAGACCCAGTACTTC	CSAQPLTGSETQYF
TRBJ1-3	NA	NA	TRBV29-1	TGCAGCTCTTCTGGGAGGGACGGAAACACCATATATTTT	CSSSGRDGNTIYF
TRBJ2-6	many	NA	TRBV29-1	TGCAGCGTTGCCGACTCTGGGGCCAACGTCCTGACTTTC	CSVADSGANVLTF
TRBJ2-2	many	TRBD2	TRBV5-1	TGCGCCAGCAGAGGGATTAGCCAAAGCGGGAGGACCGGGGAGCTGTTTTTT	CASRGISQSGRTGELFF
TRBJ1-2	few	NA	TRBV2	TGTGCCAGCAGTGAGCTGGGAACCGGTGGCTACACCTTC	CASSELGTGGYTF
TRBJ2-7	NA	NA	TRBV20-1	TGCAGTGCTAGAGAAGGGGGCGGGAGAAGGGAGCAGTACTTC	CSAREGGGRREQYF
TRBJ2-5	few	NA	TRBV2	TGTGCCAGCAGGGAACAGGAGGCCCAAGAGACCCAGTACTTC	CASREQEAQETQYF
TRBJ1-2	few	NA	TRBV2	TGTGCCAGCAGTGAAATGGCGGGCCTAACACCGCATGGCTACACCTTC	CASSEMAGLTPHGYTF
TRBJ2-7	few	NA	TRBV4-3	TGCGCCAGCAGCCAAGAACGCGGACGCTCCTACGAGCAGTACTTC	CASSQERGRSYEQYF
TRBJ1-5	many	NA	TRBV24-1	TGTGCCACCTTCCCCCTTGACCTCAATCAGCCCCAGCATTTT	CATFPLDLNQPQHF
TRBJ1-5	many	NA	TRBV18	TGTGCCAGCTCACCCCGGGACAGCAATCAGCCCCAGCATTTT	CASSPRDSNQPQHF
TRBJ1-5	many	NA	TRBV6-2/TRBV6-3	TGTGCCAGCAGTTACATGAGGAGCAATCAGCCCCAGCATTTT	CASSYMRSNQPQHF
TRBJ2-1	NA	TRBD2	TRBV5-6	TGTGCCAGCAGCTTGCGTGCTAGCGGGGGCCGAGGTTTAAATGAGCAGTTCTTC	CASSLRASGGRGLNEQFF
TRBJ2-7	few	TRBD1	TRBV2	TGTGCCAGCAGTGAGACAGGGTTCTACGAGCAGTACTTC	CASSETGFYEQYF
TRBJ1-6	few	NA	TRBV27	TGTGCCAGCAGTTTATACGGGGGAAGTAATTCACCCCTCCACTTT	CASSLYGGSNSPLHF
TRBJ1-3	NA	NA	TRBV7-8	TGTGCCAGCAGCCCTAGTCTGGCTCCAAGCTCTGGAAACACCATATATTTT	CASSPSLAPSSGNTIYF
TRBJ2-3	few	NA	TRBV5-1	TGCGCCAGCAGCTTGTCTGACCCTAGCACAGATACGCAGTATTTT	CASSLSDPSTDTQYF
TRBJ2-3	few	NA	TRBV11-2	TGTGCCAGCAGCCCTCAGGTTGGGTGGGATACGCAGTATTTT	CASSPQVGWDTQYF
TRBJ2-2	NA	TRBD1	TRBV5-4	TGTGCCAGCAGCGCAGGACAGGCGAACACCGGGGAGCTGTTTTTT	CASSAGQANTGELFF
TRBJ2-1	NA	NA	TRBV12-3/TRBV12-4	TGTGCCAGCAGTACGGGACTTCCAAATGAGCAGTTCTTC	CASSTGLPNEQFF
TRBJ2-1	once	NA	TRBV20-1	TGCAGTGCTAGAGATCCAGCCAAGGTCCCCAATGAGCAGTTCTTC	CSARDPAKVPNEQFF
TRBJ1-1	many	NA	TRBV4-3	TGCGCCAGCAGCCAAGAAGGCCTCATGAACACTGAAGCTTTCTTT	CASSQEGLMNTEAFF
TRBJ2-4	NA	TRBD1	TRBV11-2	TGTGCCAGCAGCCCAAGAGAAGGGGGCGCAGGAAACATTCAGTACTTC	CASSPREGGAGNIQYF
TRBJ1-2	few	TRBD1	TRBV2	TGTGCCAGCAGCGGGACAGGTCGAACTAACTATGGCTACACCTTC	CASSGTGRTNYGYTF
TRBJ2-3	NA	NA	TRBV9	TGTGCCAGCAGCGTAGTCGAGCGGGGCACAGATACGCAGTATTTT	CASSVVERGTDTQYF
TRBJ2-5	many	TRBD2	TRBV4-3	TGCGCCAGCAGCCAAGGCCTGGCGGGGGGGGAAGAGACCCAGTACTTC	CASSQGLAGGEETQYF
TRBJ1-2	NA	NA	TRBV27	TGTGCCAGCAGTTTAGGGGACACCTATAACTATGGCTACACCTTC	CASSLGDTYNYGYTF
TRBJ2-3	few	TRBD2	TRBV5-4	TGTGCCAGCAGCGTACGACTAGCGGGAGTTGAAGATACGCAGTATTTT	CASSVRLAGVEDTQYF
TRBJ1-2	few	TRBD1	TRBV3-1	TGTGCCAGCAGCCGCGGACAGGGGGCTCGGGGCTACACCTTC	CASSRGQGARGYTF
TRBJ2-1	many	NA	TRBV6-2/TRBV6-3	TGTGCCAGCAGTTACTTTGGCAATGAGCAGTTCTTC	CASSYFGNEQFF
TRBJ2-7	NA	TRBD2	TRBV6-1	TGTGCCAGCAGTGGACTAGCGGTCCTCTCCTACGAGCAGTACTTC	CASSGLAVLSYEQYF
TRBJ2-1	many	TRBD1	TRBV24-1	TGTGCCACCAGTGATACAGACAGGGATGAGCAGTTCTTC	CATSDTDRDEQFF
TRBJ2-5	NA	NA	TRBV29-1	TGCAGCGTTGAAGCGCAGGAAGAGACCCAGTACTTC	CSVEAQEETQYF
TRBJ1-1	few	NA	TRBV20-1	TGCAGTGCTAGTGTTCCCCTCGGGGGTGGGGACACTGAAGCTTTCTTT	CSASVPLGGGDTEAFF
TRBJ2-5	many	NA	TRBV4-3	TGCGCCAGCAGCCAAGATTCGGGACCTAGAGAGACCCAGTACTTC	CASSQDSGPRETQYF